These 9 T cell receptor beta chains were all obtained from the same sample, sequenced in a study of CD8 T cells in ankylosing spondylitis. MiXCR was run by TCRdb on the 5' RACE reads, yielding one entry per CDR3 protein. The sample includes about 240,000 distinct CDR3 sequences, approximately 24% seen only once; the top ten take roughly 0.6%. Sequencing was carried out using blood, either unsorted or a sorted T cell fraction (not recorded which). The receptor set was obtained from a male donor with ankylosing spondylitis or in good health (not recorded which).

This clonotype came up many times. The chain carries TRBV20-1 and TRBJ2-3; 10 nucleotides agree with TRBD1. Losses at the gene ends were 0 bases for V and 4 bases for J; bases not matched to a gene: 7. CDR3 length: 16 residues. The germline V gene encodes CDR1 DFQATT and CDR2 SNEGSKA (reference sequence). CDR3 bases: TGCAGTGCTAGAGAGTGGGGACAGGGGAGGGCAGATACGCAGTATTTT. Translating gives CSAREWGQGRADTQYF.

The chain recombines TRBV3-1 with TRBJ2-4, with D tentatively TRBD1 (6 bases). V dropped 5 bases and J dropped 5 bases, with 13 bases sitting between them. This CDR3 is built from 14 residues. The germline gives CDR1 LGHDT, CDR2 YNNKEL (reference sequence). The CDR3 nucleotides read TGTGCCAGCAGCTTCCGACAGGCCGAAAACATTCAGTACTTC. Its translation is CASSFRQAENIQYF.

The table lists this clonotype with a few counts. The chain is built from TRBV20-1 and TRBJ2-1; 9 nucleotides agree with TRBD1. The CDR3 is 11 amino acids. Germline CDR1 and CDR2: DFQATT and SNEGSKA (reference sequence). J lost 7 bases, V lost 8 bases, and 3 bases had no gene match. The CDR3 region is CSTGGWNEQFF. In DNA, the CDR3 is TGCAGTACAGGGGGCTGGAATGAGCAGTTCTTC.

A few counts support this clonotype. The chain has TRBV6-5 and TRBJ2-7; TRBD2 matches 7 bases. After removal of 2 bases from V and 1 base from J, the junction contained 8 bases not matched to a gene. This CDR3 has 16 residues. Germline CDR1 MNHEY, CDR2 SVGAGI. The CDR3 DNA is TGTGCCAGCAGTTACACCGGGCTAGCGGTATCCTACGAGCAGTACTTC. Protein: CASSYTGLAVSYEQYF.

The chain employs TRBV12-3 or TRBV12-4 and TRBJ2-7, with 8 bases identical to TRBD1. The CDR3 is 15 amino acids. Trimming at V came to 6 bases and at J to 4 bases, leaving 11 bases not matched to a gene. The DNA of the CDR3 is TGTGCCAGCAGCCCCCGGGACAGGTTTATTTACGAGCAGTACTTC. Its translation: CASSPRDRFIYEQYF.

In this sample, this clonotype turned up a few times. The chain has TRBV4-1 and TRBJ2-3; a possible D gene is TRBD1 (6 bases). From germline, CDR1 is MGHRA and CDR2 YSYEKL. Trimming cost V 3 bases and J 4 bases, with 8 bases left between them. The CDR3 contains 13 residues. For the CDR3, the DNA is TGCGCCAGCAGCCAGCAGGGGCCAGATACGCAGTATTTT. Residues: CASSQQGPDTQYF.

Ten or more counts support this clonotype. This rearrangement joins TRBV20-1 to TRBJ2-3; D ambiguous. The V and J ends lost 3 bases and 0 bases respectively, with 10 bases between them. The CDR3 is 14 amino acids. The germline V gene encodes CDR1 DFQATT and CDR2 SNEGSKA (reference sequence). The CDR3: CSASGDFSTDTQYF. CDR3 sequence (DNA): TGCAGTGCTAGTGGAGATTTCAGCACAGATACGCAGTATTTT.

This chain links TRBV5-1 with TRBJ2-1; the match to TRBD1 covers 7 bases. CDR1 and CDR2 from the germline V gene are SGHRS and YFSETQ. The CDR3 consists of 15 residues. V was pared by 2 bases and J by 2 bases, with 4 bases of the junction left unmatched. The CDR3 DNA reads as TGCGCCAGCAGCTTCGGACAGGCACCCTACAATGAGCAGTTCTTC. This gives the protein CASSFGQAPYNEQFF. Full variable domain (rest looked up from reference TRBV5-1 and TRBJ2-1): KAGVTQTPRYLIKTRGQQVTLSCSPISGHRSVSWYQQTPGQGLQFLFEYFSETQRNKGNFPGRFSGRQFSNSRSEMNVSTLELGDSALYLCASSFGQAPYNEQFFGPGTRLTVL.

In DNA form, the CDR3 reads TGTGCCAGCAGCTGGGGACAGGGGGCGGATCAGCCCCAGCATTTT. Amino acids: CASSWGQGADQPQHF. The rearrangement uses TRBV12-3 or TRBV12-4 and TRBJ1-5, with 12 positions matching TRBD1. With 6 bases clipped from V and 5 bases from J, the junction kept 5 bases outside the gene matches. There are 15 residues in the CDR3.